This T cell receptor beta chain stems from a study of shared clonotypes between healthy human individuals. Unmatched junction bases numbered 4, after V lost 7 bases and J lost 5 bases. This CDR3 has 14 amino acids. The V gene's germline CDR1 is SGHRS and CDR2 YFSETQ. Every immunoSEQ plate was one replicate of a subset's evenly spread DNA. Clones were sequenced by immunoSEQ multiplex PCR, and TCRdb holds only the in-frame ones, with some missing. The repertoire includes about 2.3 million clones, around 93% of them detected once, and approximately 0.4% sits in the top ten. The chain uses TRBV5-1 and TRBJ2-5; 14 nucleotides line up with TRBD2. This TCR came from a man aged 18 to 35 in good health. Some clones in this sample may be carry-over from other donors' samples. Sequenced sample: naive CD4+ T cells from PBMCs. Subset indicated: CD45RA+ positively selected. The CDR3 nucleotides read TGCGCCAGCGGAGGGACTAGCGGGAGTGAGACCCAGTACTTC. This encodes CASGGTSGSETQYF.